This T cell receptor beta chain emerged from a study of blood T cell repertoires in COVID-19. Study-level information: Samples came from the United States, Italy and Spain, spanning acute and convalescent COVID-19. In each case, the material was cDNA or gDNA derived from T cells, B-cell-depleted T cells, or PBMCs.

The V gene lost 3 bases and the J gene lost 5 bases, with 10 bases spanning the gap. The CDR3 is made up of 13 amino acids. The germline gives CDR1 SNHLY, CDR2 FYNNEI. In the study's own analysis: Amplification of reference gene primers was used by the study to estimate nucleated cell counts. Profiled with immunoSEQ multiplex PCR; TCRdb holds only in-frame clones, not every one. That table supplies the V and J calls and clone size; D and trimming were determined from the DNA. The sample consists of under 450,000 clones, 81% of them appearing once. V gene TRBV2 combines with J gene TRBJ1-1; the D is unclear. The receptor was isolated from a human donor with acute or convalescent COVID-19. The donor label of this sample is uncertain. Input material: peripheral blood. The CDR3 is CASSEDLGTEAFF. Written as DNA, the CDR3 is TGTGCCAGCAGTGAGGACTTGGGTACTGAAGCTTTCTTT.